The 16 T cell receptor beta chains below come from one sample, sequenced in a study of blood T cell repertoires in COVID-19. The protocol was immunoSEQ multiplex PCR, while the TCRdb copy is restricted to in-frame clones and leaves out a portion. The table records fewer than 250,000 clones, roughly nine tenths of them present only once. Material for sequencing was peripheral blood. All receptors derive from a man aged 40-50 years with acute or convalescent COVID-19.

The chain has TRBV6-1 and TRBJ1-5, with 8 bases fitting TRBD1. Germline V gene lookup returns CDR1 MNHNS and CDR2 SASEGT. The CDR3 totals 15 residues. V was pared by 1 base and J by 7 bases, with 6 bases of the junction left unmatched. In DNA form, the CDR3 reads TGTGCCAGCAGTGAAGTGGGGACAGGTGGCCAGCCCCAGCATTTT. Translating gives CASSEVGTGGQPQHF.

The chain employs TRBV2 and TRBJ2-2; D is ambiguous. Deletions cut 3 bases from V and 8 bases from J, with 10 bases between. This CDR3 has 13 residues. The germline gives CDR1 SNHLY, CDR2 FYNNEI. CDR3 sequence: CASSDGPGGELFF. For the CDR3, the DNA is TGTGCCAGCAGTGACGGCCCCGGGGGGGAGCTGTTTTTT.

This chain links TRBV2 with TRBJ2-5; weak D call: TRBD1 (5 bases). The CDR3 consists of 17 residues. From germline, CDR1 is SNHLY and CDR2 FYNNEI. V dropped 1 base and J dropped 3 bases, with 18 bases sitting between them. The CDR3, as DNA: TGTGCCAGCAGTGAAGGGCCAGCAGGGTTCGAGAAAGAGACCCAGTACTTC. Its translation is CASSEGPAGFEKETQYF.

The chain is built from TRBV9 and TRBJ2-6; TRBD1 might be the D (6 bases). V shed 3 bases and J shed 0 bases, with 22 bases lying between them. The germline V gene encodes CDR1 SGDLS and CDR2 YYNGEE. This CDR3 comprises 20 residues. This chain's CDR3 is CASSGKRDRFAFSGANVLTF. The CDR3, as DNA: TGTGCCAGCAGCGGCAAAAGAGACAGGTTTGCTTTCTCTGGGGCCAACGTCCTGACTTTC.

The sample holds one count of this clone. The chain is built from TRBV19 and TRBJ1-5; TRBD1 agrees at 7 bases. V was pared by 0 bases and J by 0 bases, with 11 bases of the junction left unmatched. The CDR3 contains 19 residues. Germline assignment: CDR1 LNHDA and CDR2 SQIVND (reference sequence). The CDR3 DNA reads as TGTGCCAGTAGTATAGATCCTAGGACAGGAGTTTATAGCAATCAGCCCCAGCATTTT. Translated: CASSIDPRTGVYSNQPQHF.

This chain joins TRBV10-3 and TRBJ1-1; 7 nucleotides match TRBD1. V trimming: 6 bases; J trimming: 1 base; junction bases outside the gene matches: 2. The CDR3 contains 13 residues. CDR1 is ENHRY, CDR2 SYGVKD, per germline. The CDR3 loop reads CAIRGTENTEAFF. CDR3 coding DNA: TGTGCCATCAGGGGGACAGAGAACACTGAAGCTTTCTTT.

Here the CDR3 reads CASSESGGGTEAFF. CDR3 bases: TGCGCCAGCAGTGAGTCGGGAGGGGGCACTGAAGCTTTCTTT. The rearrangement joins TRBV10-1 to TRBJ1-1; D possibly corresponds to TRBD1 (6 bases). Germline-derived CDR1 and CDR2 are WNHNN and SYGVQD (reference sequence). The CDR3 runs 14 residues. Trimming took 0 bases from V and 4 from J, leaving 9 bases between them.

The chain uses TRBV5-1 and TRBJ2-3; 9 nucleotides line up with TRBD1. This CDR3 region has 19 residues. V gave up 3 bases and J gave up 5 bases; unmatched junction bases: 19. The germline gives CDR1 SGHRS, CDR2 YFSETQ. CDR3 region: CASSSKIPGTGRVGDTQYF. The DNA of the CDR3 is TGCGCCAGCAGCTCCAAAATCCCCGGGACAGGGCGCGTAGGAGATACGCAGTATTTT.

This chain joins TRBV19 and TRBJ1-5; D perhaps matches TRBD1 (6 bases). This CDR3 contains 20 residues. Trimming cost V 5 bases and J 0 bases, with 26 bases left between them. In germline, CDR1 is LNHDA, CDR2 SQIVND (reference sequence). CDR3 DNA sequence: TGTGCCAGTAGTGAGCTCTGGGGCAGGGGAGAGGGGTATAGCAATCAGCCCCAGCATTTT. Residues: CASSELWGRGEGYSNQPQHF. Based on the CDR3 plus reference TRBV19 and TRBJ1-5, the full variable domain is DGGITQSPKYLFRKEGQNVTLSCEQNLNHDAMYWYRQDPGQGLRLIYYSQIVNDFQKGDIAEGYSVSREKKESFPLTVTSAQKNPTAFYLCASSELWGRGEGYSNQPQHFGDGTRLSIL.

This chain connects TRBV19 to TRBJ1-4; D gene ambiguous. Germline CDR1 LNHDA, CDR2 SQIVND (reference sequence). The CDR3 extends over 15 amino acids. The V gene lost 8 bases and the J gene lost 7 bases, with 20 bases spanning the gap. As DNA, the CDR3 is TGTGCCAGTGGACGCCTTCGGGGTCGGGGTGAAAAACTGTTTTTT. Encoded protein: CASGRLRGRGEKLFF.

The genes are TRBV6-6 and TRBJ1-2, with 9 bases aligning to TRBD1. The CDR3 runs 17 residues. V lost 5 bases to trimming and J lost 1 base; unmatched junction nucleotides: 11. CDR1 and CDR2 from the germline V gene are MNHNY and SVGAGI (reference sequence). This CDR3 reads CASSRGGQGLINYGYTF. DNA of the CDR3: TGTGCCAGCAGTCGGGGGGGACAGGGACTTATTAACTATGGCTACACCTTC.

Here the CDR3 DNA reads TGTGCCAGCAGTGGTGTTTGGACAGAAGTGAACACTGAAGCTTTCTTT. Translated, it gives CASSGVWTEVNTEAFF. V usage is TRBV6-1 and J usage is TRBJ1-1, with D tentatively TRBD1 (6 bases). The CDR3 contains 16 residues. Germline assignment: CDR1 MNHNS and CDR2 SASEGT. The V and J ends lost 4 bases and 0 bases respectively, with 15 bases between them.

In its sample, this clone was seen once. CDR3: CASSLRGAYEQYF. The CDR3 DNA is TGTGCCAGCAGCTTACGGGGAGCCTACGAGCAGTACTTC. V usage is TRBV5-6 and J usage is TRBJ2-7; maybe TRBD2 (5 bases). Trimming shortened V by 2 bases and J by 2 bases, and 8 bases separated the two germline ends. Per the germline V gene, CDR1 is SGHDT and CDR2 is YYEEEE. This CDR3 contains 13 residues.

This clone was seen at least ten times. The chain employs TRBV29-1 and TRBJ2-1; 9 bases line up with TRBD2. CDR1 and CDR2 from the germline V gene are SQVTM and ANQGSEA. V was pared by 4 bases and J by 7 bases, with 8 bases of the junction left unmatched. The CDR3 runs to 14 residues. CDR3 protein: CSVVAGGPGNEQFF. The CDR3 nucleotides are TGCAGCGTTGTGGCGGGGGGGCCCGGGAATGAGCAGTTCTTC.

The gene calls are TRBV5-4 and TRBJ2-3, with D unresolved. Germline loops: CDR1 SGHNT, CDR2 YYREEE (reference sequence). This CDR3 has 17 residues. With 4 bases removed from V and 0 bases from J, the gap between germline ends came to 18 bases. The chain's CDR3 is CASSPGGRVTSTDTQYF. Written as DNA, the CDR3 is TGTGCCAGCAGCCCCGGTGGTAGAGTTACTAGCACAGATACGCAGTATTTT.

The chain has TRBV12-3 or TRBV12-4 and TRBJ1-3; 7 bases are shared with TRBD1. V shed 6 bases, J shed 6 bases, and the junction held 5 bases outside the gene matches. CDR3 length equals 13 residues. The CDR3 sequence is CASSLTGLNTIYF. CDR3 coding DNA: TGTGCCAGCAGCCTGACAGGGTTAAACACCATATATTTT.